The T cell receptor (beta chain) described here comes from a study of blood T cell repertoires in COVID-19. Study-wide context: Whether acute or convalescent, the COVID-19 samples came from the United States, Italy and Spain. The analysed material was cDNA or gDNA that came from T cells, B-cell-depleted T cells, or PBMCs.

Per the original data handling: Estimates of nucleated cell counts were drawn from the amplification of reference gene primers. Profiling relied on immunoSEQ multiplex PCR, and the TCRdb table lists in-frame clones only, not all of them. That table gives V, J and clone size, and the DNA gave D and trimming. This table holds tens of thousands of clones, 75% found once. Germline CDR1 and CDR2: SQVTM and ANQGSEA. V lost 6 bases and J lost 3; bases outside the gene matches: 2. The CDR3 is 13 residues long. The source of this sequence is a man in his 70s with acute or convalescent COVID-19. Sequenced: peripheral blood. The V and J genes are TRBV29-1 and TRBJ2-2; 9 nucleotides match TRBD1. As DNA, the CDR3 is TGCAGCGTGGGACAGGGACACACCGGGGAGCTGTTTTTT. Encoded protein: CSVGQGHTGELFF.